This T cell receptor beta chain was recovered during a study of vaccination and CD4 T cells after COVID-19. For the study at large: Nine convalescent patients had mild and one had severe PCR-confirmed SARS-CoV-2 disease. The study enrolled six male and four female convalescents, two of whom were Hispanic. Study-level findings and limits: The median SARS-CoV-2-reactive clonotype number increased from about 20 to 38, without statistical significance. Convalescent patients were relatively few, and early post-infection timepoints were missing.

The assay that was used to sequence DNA from cultured CD4+ T cells was the Oncomine TCR Beta short-read assay. A single record per CDR3 protein comes from TCRdb applying MiXCR to the PCR reads. The sample includes 3,500 to 4,000 distinct CDR3 sequences, about 40% of them seen just once. About this clonotype: Its target is unknown.

As for treatment: roughly 10-day PBMC culture with coronavirus spike peptide pools or control peptides (ViraFEST assay). Germline V lookup: CDR1 LNHDA, CDR2 SQIVND (reference sequence). There are 17 residues in the CDR3. Between the trimmed V and J ends, which lost 5 bases and 0 bases, there was a span of 16 bases. The origin of this receptor is a human donor who had recovered from COVID-19. The gene calls are TRBV19 and TRBJ2-2; no firm D call. The sequenced sample was CD4+ T cells from blood, cultured in vitro. The CDR3 sequence: CASSEIMDSANTGELFF. DNA for the CDR3: TGTGCCAGTAGTGAGATTATGGATTCCGCGAACACCGGGGAGCTGTTTTTT. Together with reference TRBV19 and TRBJ2-2, the CDR3 gives the full variable domain: DGGITQSPKYLFRKEGQNVTLSCEQNLNHDAMYWYRQDPGQGLRLIYYSQIVNDFQKGDIAEGYSVSREKKESFPLTVTSAQKNPTAFYLCASSEIMDSANTGELFFGEGSRLTVL.